Listed here is a single T cell receptor beta chain. Its specificity is unknown. The sample is drawn from a study of blood T cells in healthy people across ages. Overall study results and limits: Higher diversity, along with more naive CD4+ cells, distinguished long-lived donors from aged donors. Significant beta diversity loss was already apparent by age approximately 37, declining roughly linearly. The unsorted PBMCs prevented any conclusive comparison of naive versus antigen-experienced cells.

The authors ran a second PCR of roughly 6 to 12 cycles using a sample-barcoded 5' primer and a J-beta primer mix. Via MiXCR, TCRdb re-called the 5' RACE reads, giving one row per CDR3 protein. The data hold about 720,000 distinct CDR3 sequences, with about 20% observed a single time. There are 14 residues in the CDR3. Germline V gives CDR1 LGHDT, CDR2 YNNKEL (reference sequence). Losses at the gene ends were 3 bases for V and 1 base for J; bases not matched to a gene: 2. The sequence was collected from a man in his sixties or seventies in good health. Sequenced: blood. This chain uses TRBV3-1 with TRBJ1-1, with 7 bases fitting TRBD1. This CDR3 is CASSQYRGNTEAFF. The CDR3 DNA is TGTGCCAGCAGCCAGTACAGGGGGAACACTGAAGCTTTCTTT.